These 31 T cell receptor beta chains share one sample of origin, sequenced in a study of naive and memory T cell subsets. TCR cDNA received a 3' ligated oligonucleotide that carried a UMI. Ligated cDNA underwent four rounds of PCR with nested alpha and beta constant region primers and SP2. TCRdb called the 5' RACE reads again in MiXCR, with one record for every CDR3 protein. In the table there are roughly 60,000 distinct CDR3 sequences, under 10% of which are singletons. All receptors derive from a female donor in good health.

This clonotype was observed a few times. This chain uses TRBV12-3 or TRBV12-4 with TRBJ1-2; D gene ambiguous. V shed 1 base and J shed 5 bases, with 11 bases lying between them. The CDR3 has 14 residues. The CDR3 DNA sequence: TGTGCCAGCAGTTTAGAGATAGGGTGGTATGGCTACACCTTC. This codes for CASSLEIGWYGYTF.

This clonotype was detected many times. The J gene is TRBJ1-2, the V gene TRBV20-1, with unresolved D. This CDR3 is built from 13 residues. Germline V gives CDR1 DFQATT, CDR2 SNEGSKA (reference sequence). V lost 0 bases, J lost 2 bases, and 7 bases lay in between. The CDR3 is CSARDPRNYGYTF. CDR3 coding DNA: TGCAGTGCTAGAGATCCCAGGAACTATGGCTACACCTTC.

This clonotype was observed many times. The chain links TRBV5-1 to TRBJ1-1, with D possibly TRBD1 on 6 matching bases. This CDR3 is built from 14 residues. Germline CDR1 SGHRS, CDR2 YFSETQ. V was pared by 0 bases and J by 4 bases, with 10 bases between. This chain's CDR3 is CASSLDSRGTEAFF. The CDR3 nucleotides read TGCGCCAGCAGCTTGGATTCCAGGGGCACTGAAGCTTTCTTT.

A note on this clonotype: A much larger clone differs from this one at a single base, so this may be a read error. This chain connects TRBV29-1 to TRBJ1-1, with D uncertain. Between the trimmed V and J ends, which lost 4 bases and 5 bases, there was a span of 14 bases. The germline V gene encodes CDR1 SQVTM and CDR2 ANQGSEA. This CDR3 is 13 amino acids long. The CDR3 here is CSVGVTTQTEAFF. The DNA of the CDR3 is TGCAGCGTTGGGGTGACAACCCAGACTGAAGCTTTCTTT.

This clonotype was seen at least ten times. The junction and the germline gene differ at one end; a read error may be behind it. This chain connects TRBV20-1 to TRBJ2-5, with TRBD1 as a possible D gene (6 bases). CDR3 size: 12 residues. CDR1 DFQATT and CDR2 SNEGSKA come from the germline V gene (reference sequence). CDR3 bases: TGCAGTGCTAGGCATCCCGACTCTCAGGGGTTCTTC. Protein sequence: CSARHPDSQGFF.

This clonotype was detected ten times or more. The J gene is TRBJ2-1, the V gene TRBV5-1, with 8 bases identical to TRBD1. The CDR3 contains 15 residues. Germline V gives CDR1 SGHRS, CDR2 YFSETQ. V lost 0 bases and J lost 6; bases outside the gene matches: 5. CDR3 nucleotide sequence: TGCGCCAGCAGCTTGGTAGGGACAGGTCCCAATGAGCAGTTCTTC. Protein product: CASSLVGTGPNEQFF.

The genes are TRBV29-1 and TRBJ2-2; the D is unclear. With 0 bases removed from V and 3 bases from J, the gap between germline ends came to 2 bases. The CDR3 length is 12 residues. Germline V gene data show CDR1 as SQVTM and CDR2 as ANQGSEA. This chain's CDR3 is CSVEEDTGELFF. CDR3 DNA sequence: TGCAGCGTTGAAGAAGACACCGGGGAGCTGTTTTTT.

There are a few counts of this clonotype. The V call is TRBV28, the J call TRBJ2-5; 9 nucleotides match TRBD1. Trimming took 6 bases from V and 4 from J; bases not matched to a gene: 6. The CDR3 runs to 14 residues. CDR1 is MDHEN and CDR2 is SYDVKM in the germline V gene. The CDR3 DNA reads TGTGCCAGCAGGGGGGACAGGGAGTCAGAGACCCAGTACTTC. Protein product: CASRGDRESETQYF.

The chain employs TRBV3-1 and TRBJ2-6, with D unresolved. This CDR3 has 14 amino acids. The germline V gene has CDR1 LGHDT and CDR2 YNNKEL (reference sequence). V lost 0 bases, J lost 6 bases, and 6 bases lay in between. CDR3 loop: CASSQEGLANVLTF. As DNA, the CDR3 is TGTGCCAGCAGCCAAGAAGGTTTGGCCAACGTCCTGACTTTC.

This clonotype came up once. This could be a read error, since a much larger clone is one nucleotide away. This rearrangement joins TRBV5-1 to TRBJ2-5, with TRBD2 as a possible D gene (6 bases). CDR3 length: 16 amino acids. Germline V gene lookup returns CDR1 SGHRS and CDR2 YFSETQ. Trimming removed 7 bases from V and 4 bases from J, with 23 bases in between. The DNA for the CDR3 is TGCGCCAGCTCTGGGAGGTGGAGTAGTCTCCCAGAGACCCAGTACTTC. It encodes CASSGRWSSLPETQYF.

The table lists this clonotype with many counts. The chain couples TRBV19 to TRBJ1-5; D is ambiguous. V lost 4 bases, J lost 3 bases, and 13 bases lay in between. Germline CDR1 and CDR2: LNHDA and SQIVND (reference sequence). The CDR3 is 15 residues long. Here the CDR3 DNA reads TGTGCCAGTAGTAGAAGAACCGACATCAATCAGCCCCAGCATTTT. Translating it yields CASSRRTDINQPQHF. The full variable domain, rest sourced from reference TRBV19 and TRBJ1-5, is DGGITQSPKYLFRKEGQNVTLSCEQNLNHDAMYWYRQDPGQGLRLIYYSQIVNDFQKGDIAEGYSVSREKKESFPLTVTSAQKNPTAFYLCASSRRTDINQPQHFGDGTRLSIL.

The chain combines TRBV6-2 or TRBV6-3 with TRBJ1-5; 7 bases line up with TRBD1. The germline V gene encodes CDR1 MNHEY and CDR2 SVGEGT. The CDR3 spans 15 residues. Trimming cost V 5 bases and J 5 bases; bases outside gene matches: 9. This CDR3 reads CASSNRQGLHQPQHF. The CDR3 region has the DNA TGTGCCAGCAGTAATCGACAGGGCCTACATCAGCCCCAGCATTTT.

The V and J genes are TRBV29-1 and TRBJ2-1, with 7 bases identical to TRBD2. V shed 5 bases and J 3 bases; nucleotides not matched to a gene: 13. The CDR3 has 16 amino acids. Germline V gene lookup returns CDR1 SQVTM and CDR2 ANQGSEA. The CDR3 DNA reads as TGCAGCGTTCACGGCGGGCGGGAGTCTTTCTACAATGAGCAGTTCTTC. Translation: CSVHGGRESFYNEQFF.

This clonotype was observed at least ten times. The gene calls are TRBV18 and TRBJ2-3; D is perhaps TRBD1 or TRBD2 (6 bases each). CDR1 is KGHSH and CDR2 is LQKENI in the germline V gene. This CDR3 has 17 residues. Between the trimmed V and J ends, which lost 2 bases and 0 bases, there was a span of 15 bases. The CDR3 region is CASSPIGGFRSTDTQYF. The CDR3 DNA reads TGTGCCAGCTCACCAATCGGGGGCTTCAGGAGCACAGATACGCAGTATTTT.

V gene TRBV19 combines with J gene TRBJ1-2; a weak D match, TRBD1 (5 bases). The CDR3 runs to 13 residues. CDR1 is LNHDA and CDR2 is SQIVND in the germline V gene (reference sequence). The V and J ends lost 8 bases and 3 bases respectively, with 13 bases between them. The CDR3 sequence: CASRKQGDYGYTF. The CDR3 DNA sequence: TGTGCCAGTCGGAAGCAAGGGGACTATGGCTACACCTTC.

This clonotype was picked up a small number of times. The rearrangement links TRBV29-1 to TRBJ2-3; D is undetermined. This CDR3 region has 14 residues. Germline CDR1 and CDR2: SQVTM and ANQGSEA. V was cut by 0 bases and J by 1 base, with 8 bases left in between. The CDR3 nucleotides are TGCAGCGTTGAAGATTGGCGACGCACAGATACGCAGTATTTT. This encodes CSVEDWRRTDTQYF.

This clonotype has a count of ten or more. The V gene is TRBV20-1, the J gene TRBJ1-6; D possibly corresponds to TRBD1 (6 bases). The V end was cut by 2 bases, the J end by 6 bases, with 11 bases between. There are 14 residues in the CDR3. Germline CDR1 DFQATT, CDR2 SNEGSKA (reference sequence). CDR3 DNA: TGCAGTGCTAGACAGGGACAAAGTAATTCACCCCTCCACTTT. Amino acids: CSARQGQSNSPLHF.

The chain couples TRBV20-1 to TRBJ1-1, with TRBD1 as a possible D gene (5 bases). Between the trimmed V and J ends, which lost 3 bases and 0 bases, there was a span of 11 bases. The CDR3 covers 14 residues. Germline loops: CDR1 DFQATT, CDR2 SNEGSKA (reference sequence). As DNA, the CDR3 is TGCAGTGCTAGGTTGGAGACAGTGAACACTGAAGCTTTCTTT. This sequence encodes CSARLETVNTEAFF.

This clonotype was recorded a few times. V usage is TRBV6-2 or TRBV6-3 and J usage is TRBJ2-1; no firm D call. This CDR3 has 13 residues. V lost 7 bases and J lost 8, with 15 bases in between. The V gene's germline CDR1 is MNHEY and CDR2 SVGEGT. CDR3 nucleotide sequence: TGTGCCAGCACCCGGCAAGACATCGATGAGCAGTTCTTC. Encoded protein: CASTRQDIDEQFF.

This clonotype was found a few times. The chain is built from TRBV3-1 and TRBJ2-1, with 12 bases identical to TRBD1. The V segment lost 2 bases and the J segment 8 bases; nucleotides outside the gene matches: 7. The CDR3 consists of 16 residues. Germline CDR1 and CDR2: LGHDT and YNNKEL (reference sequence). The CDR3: CASSQMGGTGGYEQFF. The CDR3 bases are TGTGCCAGCAGCCAAATGGGCGGGACAGGGGGCTATGAGCAGTTCTTC.

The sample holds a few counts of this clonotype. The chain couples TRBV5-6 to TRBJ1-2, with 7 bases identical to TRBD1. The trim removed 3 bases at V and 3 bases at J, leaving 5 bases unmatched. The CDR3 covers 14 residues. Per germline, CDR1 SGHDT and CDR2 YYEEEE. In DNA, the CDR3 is TGTGCCAGCAGCTGGGGGACAGTTCACTATGGCTACACCTTC. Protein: CASSWGTVHYGYTF. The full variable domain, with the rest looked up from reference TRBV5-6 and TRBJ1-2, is DAGVTQSPTHLIKTRGQQVTLRCSPKSGHDTVSWYQQALGQGPQFIFQYYEEEERQRGNFPDRFSGHQFPNYSSELNVNALLLGDSALYLCASSWGTVHYGYTFGSGTRLTVV.

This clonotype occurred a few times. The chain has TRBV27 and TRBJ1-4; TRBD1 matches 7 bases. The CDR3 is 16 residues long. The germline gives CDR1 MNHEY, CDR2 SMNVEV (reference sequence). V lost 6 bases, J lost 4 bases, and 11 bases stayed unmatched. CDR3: CASRTARGADNEKLFF. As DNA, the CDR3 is TGTGCCAGCAGGACCGCCAGGGGGGCGGATAATGAAAAACTGTTTTTT.

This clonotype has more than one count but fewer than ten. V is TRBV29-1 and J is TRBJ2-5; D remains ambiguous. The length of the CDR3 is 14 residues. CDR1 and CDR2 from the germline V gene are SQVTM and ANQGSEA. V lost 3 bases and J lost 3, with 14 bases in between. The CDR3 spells CSVDLGQSEETQYF. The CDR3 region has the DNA TGCAGCGTTGACCTCGGGCAGTCAGAAGAGACCCAGTACTTC.

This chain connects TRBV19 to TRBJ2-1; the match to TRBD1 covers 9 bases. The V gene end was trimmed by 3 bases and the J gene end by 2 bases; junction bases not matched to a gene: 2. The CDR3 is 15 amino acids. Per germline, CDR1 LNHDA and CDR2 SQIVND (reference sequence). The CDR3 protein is CASSMDRGAYNEQFF. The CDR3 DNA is TGTGCCAGTAGTATGGACAGGGGCGCCTACAATGAGCAGTTCTTC. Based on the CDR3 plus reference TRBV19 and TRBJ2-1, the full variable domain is DGGITQSPKYLFRKEGQNVTLSCEQNLNHDAMYWYRQDPGQGLRLIYYSQIVNDFQKGDIAEGYSVSREKKESFPLTVTSAQKNPTAFYLCASSMDRGAYNEQFFGPGTRLTVL.

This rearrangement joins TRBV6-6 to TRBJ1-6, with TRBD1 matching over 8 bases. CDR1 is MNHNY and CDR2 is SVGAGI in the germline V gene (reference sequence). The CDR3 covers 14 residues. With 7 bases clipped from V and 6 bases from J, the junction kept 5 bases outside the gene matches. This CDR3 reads CASTQDRGNSPLHF. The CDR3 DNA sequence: TGTGCCAGCACCCAAGACAGGGGTAATTCACCCCTCCACTTT.

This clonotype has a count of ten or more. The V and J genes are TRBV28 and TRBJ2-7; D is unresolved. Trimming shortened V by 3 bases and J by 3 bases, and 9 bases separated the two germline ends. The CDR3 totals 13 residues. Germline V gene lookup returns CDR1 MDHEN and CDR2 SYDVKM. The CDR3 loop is CASSLGGSYEQYF. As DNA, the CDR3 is TGTGCCAGCAGTTTGGGCGGAAGCTACGAGCAGTACTTC.

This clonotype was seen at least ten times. CDR3 protein: CASSLGGRAIYEQYF. CDR3 DNA: TGTGCCAGCAGTTTAGGCGGGAGGGCCATCTACGAGCAGTACTTC. This chain connects TRBV28 to TRBJ2-7; 9 nucleotides agree with TRBD2. The V segment lost 2 bases and the J segment 3 bases; nucleotides outside the gene matches: 5. Germline CDR1 reads MDHEN; CDR2 reads SYDVKM. The CDR3 covers 15 residues.

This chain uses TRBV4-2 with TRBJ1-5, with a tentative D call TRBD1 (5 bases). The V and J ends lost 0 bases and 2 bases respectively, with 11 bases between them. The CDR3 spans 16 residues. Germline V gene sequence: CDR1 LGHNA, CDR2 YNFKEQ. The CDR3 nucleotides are TGTGCCAGCAGCCAAGATTCTGCGGGGGGCAATCAGCCCCAGCATTTT. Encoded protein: CASSQDSAGGNQPQHF.

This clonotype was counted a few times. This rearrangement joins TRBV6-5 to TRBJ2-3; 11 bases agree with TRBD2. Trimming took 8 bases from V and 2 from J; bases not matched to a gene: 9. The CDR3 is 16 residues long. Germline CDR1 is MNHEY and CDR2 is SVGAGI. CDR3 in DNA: TGTGCCAGCGCCCCTGGGACTAGCGGATCCACAGATACGCAGTATTTT. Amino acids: CASAPGTSGSTDTQYF.

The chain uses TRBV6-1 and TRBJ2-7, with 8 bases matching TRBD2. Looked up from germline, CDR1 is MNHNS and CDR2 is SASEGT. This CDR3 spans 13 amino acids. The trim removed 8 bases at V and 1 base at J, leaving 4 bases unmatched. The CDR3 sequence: CASWQRESYEQYF. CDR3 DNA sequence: TGTGCCAGCTGGCAGCGGGAGTCCTACGAGCAGTACTTC.

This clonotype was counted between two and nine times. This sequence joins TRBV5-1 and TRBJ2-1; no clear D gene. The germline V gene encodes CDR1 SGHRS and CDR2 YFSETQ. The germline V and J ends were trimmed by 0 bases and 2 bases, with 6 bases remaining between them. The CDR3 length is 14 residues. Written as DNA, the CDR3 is TGCGCCAGCAGCTTGGTTGGGACCTACAATGAGCAGTTCTTC. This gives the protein CASSLVGTYNEQFF.